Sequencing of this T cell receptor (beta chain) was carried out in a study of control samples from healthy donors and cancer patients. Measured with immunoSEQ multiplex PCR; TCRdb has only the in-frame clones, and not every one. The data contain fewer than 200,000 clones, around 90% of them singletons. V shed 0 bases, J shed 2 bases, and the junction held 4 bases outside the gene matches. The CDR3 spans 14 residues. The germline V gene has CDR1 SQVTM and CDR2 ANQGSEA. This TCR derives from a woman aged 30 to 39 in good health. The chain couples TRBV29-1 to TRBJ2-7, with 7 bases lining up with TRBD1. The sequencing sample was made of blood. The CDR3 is CSVEDRGKAYEQYF. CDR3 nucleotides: TGCAGCGTTGAAGACAGGGGGAAGGCCTACGAGCAGTACTTC.